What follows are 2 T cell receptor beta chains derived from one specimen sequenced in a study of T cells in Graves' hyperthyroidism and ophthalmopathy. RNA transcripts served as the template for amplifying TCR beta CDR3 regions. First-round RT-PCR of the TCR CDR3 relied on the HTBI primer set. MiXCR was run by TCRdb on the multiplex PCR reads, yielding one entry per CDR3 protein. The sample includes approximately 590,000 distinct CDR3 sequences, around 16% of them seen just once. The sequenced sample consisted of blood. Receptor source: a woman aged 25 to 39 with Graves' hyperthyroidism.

The CDR3 reads CASSPGGVDTQYF. The CDR3 nucleotides are TGTGCCAGCAGCCCAGGGGGAGTTGATACGCAGTATTTT. V gene TRBV6-1 combines with J gene TRBJ2-3, with 7 bases lining up with TRBD1. Germline V lookup: CDR1 MNHNS, CDR2 SASEGT. The CDR3 is 13 residues long. Trimming at V came to 6 bases and at J to 6 bases, leaving 6 bases not matched to a gene.

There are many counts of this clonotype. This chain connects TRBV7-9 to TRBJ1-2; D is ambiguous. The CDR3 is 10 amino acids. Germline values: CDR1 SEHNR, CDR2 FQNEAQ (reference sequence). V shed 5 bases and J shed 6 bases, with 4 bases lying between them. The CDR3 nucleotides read TGTGCCAGCAGCCCGCATGGCTACACCTTC. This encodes CASSPHGYTF.